This T cell receptor (beta chain) was sequenced during a study of blood T cell repertoires in COVID-19. Produced via immunoSEQ multiplex PCR; TCRdb's table is partial and in-frame only. The sample consists of 150,000 to 250,000 clones, about 86% of them appearing once. This clone was recorded a few times. Participants came from roughly 25 US areas, aged roughly 18 to 89 years. Self-reported history from a screening survey and questionnaire set each donor's cohort. All recovered Cohort 3 donors got two negative PCRs, got clearance, or saw symptom resolution. This CDR3 comprises 16 residues. V was trimmed by 2 bases and J by 4 bases, leaving 15 bases between them. Germline V gene sequence: CDR1 MGHRA, CDR2 YSYEKL.

V gene TRBV4-1 combines with J gene TRBJ1-5; D may be TRBD1 (6 bases). Material: PBMCs or T cells enriched from blood (not recorded which). The TCR sequence derives from a man in his forties who had recovered from COVID-19. The DNA for the CDR3 is TGCGCCAGCAGCCAAATCCCCGGGACACTTAATCAGCCCCAGCATTTT. Translating gives CASSQIPGTLNQPQHF.